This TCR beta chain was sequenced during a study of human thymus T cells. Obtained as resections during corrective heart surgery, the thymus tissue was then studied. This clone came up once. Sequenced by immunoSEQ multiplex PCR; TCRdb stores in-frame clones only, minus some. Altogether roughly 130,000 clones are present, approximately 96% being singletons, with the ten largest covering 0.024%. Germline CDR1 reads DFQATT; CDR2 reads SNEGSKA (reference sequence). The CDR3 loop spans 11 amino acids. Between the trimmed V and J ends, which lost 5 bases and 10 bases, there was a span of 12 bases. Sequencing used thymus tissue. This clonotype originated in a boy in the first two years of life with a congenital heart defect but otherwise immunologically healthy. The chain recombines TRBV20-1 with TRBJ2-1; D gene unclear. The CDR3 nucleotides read TGCAGTGCTCCCACTGGCGGCGAGCAGTTCTTC. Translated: CSAPTGGEQFF.